The clone carrying this T cell receptor beta chain was counted a single time. Its antigen is not known. The table came from immunoSEQ multiplex PCR; TCRdb's copy has only in-frame clones and leaves some out. The repertoire holds over 85,000 clones, around 87% seen once, with over 1.1% in the top ten. The entry originates in a study of cytomegalovirus exposure and HLA in healthy donors. Study background: The roughly 120 validation repertoires matched the 666 first-cohort repertoires in platform, a later analysis reported.

The germline CDR1 and CDR2 sequences are LNHDA and SQIVND (reference sequence). Trimming took off 5 bases at V and 5 bases at J, with 19 bases between the two ends. The CDR3 sequence is 15 residues long. Whole-study results and caveats: There were some public TCRs occurring in many donors, but most TCR sequences were rare. Subsequent analysis found a tendency for first-cohort TCR clusters to co-occur within the 95 to 150 validation repertoires.

The sequenced sample was PBMCs. The origin of this receptor is a woman between 25 and 40 years old in good health and CMV-seropositive. The chain recombines TRBV19 with TRBJ2-7, with D possibly being TRBD2 (7 bases). The CDR3: CASSRSGTPTHEQYF. For the CDR3, the DNA is TGTGCCAGTAGTCGCAGCGGGACACCTACTCACGAGCAGTACTTC.